These T cell receptor beta chains were read from a single sample in a study of STAT3 mutations in large granular lymphocyte leukemia. The protocol was immunoSEQ multiplex PCR, while the TCRdb copy is restricted to in-frame clones and leaves out a portion. This table holds tens of thousands of clones, about 94% found once. The sample was peripheral blood mononuclear cells. The receptors derive from a middle-aged man with T-cell large granular lymphocyte leukemia. Some clones in this sample may be carry-over from other donors' samples. Each CDR3 is given with its conserved first and last residue. The order of the fields is V gene, D gene, clone size, J gene, CDR3 DNA, CDR3 protein. The D gene is left open where the match is weak. Where a row states a size, it is once, few, many or the class of an expanded clone; other rows omit it.

V gene: TRBV7-2; D gene: NA; clone size: NA; J gene: TRBJ2-2; CDR3 DNA: TGTGCCAGCAGCTTAGCTCAGGGTGGCACCGGGGAGCTGTTTTTT; CDR3 protein: CASSLAQGGTGELFF
V gene: TRBV11-3; D gene: TRBD1; clone size: NA; J gene: TRBJ1-1; CDR3 DNA: TGTGCCAGCAGCTTAGGACAGGGAAACACTGAAGCTTTCTTT; CDR3 protein: CASSLGQGNTEAFF
V gene: TRBV6-5; D gene: NA; clone size: NA; J gene: TRBJ1-6; CDR3 DNA: TGTGCCAGCAGATCCGGGGGTAATTCACCCCTCCACTTT; CDR3 protein: CASRSGGNSPLHF
V gene: TRBV5-1; D gene: NA; clone size: NA; J gene: TRBJ2-5; CDR3 DNA: TGCGCCAGCAGCTTGGCCGCATGGAGCTTAATCCAAGAGACCCAGTACTTC; CDR3 protein: CASSLAAWSLIQETQYF
V gene: TRBV2; D gene: NA; clone size: few; J gene: TRBJ2-7; CDR3 DNA: TGTGCCAGCAGACAGGGATCCTACGAGCAGTACTTC; CDR3 protein: CASRQGSYEQYF
V gene: TRBV7-2; D gene: TRBD1; clone size: NA; J gene: TRBJ1-1; CDR3 DNA: TGTGCCAGCAGCCGTATAGACGACAGGGGGAACACTGAAGCTTTCTTT; CDR3 protein: CASSRIDDRGNTEAFF
V gene: TRBV7-2; D gene: NA; clone size: NA; J gene: TRBJ2-5; CDR3 DNA: TGTGCCAGCAGCTGGGCTGCTCAATGGGGGGAGACCCAGTACTTC; CDR3 protein: CASSWAAQWGETQYF
V gene: TRBV5-1; D gene: TRBD1; clone size: NA; J gene: TRBJ2-7; CDR3 DNA: TGCGCCAGCAGAAAGGACAGGGGGCTTGAGCAGTACTTC; CDR3 protein: CASRKDRGLEQYF
V gene: TRBV4-3; D gene: TRBD1; clone size: NA; J gene: TRBJ1-5; CDR3 DNA: TGCGCCAGCAGCCGGGACAGGGCCAGCAATCAGCCCCAGCATTTT; CDR3 protein: CASSRDRASNQPQHF
V gene: TRBV2; D gene: TRBD2; clone size: NA; J gene: TRBJ2-3; CDR3 DNA: TGTGCCAGCAGTGGGTTCGGGGGGGCATTAAACACAGATACGCAGTATTTT; CDR3 protein: CASSGFGGALNTDTQYF
V gene: TRBV11-3; D gene: TRBD1; clone size: once; J gene: TRBJ2-7; CDR3 DNA: TGTGCCAGCAGCTTAGAGACAGGGGGCTCGTACGAGCAGTACTTC; CDR3 protein: CASSLETGGSYEQYF
V gene: TRBV30; D gene: TRBD1; clone size: NA; J gene: TRBJ1-1; CDR3 DNA: TGTGCCTGGGACAGGGGGAACACTGAAGCTTTCTTT; CDR3 protein: CAWDRGNTEAFF
V gene: TRBV14; D gene: NA; clone size: once; J gene: TRBJ2-2; CDR3 DNA: TGTGCCAGCAGCCAAGGCGGGGCCGGGGAGCTGTTTTTT; CDR3 protein: CASSQGGAGELFF
V gene: TRBV7-9; D gene: TRBD1; clone size: NA; J gene: TRBJ1-1; CDR3 DNA: TGTGCCAGCAGCTTTAACAGGGGGCGGACTGAAGCTTTCTTT; CDR3 protein: CASSFNRGRTEAFF
V gene: TRBV6-6; D gene: NA; clone size: NA; J gene: TRBJ1-1; CDR3 DNA: TGTGCCAGCAGCCCGGGGAGTTCTACTGAAGCTTTCTTT; CDR3 protein: CASSPGSSTEAFF
V gene: TRBV18; D gene: TRBD1; clone size: NA; J gene: TRBJ1-2; CDR3 DNA: TGTGCCAGCTCATACGGACAGGGGGAAGATGGCTACACCTTC; CDR3 protein: CASSYGQGEDGYTF
V gene: TRBV19; D gene: TRBD1; clone size: NA; J gene: TRBJ1-2; CDR3 DNA: TGTGCCAGTAGTATCGGGCAGGGGGCGACGTATGGCTACACCTTC; CDR3 protein: CASSIGQGATYGYTF
V gene: TRBV5-6; D gene: NA; clone size: NA; J gene: TRBJ2-3; CDR3 DNA: TGTGCCAGCAGCTTGGTGGAACGGGGCACAGATACGCAGTATTTT; CDR3 protein: CASSLVERGTDTQYF
V gene: TRBV5-1; D gene: TRBD1; clone size: once; J gene: TRBJ2-1; CDR3 DNA: TGCGCCAGCAGCCTCGGACAGGGGGCCGTCGATGAGCAGTTCTTC; CDR3 protein: CASSLGQGAVDEQFF
V gene: TRBV30; D gene: NA; clone size: NA; J gene: TRBJ2-3; CDR3 DNA: TGTGCCTGGAGTGCGTCAAGCTGGGATACGCAGTATTTT; CDR3 protein: CAWSASSWDTQYF
V gene: TRBV27; D gene: TRBD1; clone size: NA; J gene: TRBJ2-7; CDR3 DNA: TGTGCCAGCAGTTTCGGACAGGGGAGCTACGAGCAGTACTTC; CDR3 protein: CASSFGQGSYEQYF
V gene: TRBV4-3; D gene: NA; clone size: NA; J gene: TRBJ2-5; CDR3 DNA: TGCGCCAGCAGCCAGCAGGGTTCAGGGACCCAGTACTTC; CDR3 protein: CASSQQGSGTQYF
V gene: TRBV28; D gene: TRBD1; clone size: once; J gene: TRBJ2-1; CDR3 DNA: TGTGCCAGCAGCACCCCACTTCAGGGGGCGACAATGGAGCAGTTCTTC; CDR3 protein: CASSTPLQGATMEQFF
V gene: TRBV5-4; D gene: TRBD2; clone size: NA; J gene: TRBJ2-7; CDR3 DNA: TGTGCCAGCAGACCCGGGGGACTAGCGGGTAACGAGCAGTACTTC; CDR3 protein: CASRPGGLAGNEQYF
V gene: TRBV4-1; D gene: NA; clone size: NA; J gene: TRBJ2-7; CDR3 DNA: TGCGCCAGCAGCCCGGGCATTAATTACGAGCAGTACTTC; CDR3 protein: CASSPGINYEQYF
V gene: TRBV4-3; D gene: NA; clone size: NA; J gene: TRBJ2-3; CDR3 DNA: TGCGCCAGCAGCCAAGATCGCGGGACCCCGAGAGATACGCAGTATTTT; CDR3 protein: CASSQDRGTPRDTQYF
V gene: TRBV11-2; D gene: NA; clone size: NA; J gene: TRBJ2-1; CDR3 DNA: TGTGCCAGCAGCTTTTCCCTCTCCTACAATGAGCAGTTCTTC; CDR3 protein: CASSFSLSYNEQFF
V gene: TRBV14; D gene: NA; clone size: NA; J gene: TRBJ1-3; CDR3 DNA: TGTGCCAGCAGCCTCGGCCGCCGGTCTGGAAACACCATATATTTT; CDR3 protein: CASSLGRRSGNTIYF
V gene: TRBV6-5; D gene: NA; clone size: once; J gene: TRBJ1-2; CDR3 DNA: TGTGCCATTCGTGACAGCTCCTATGGCTACACCTTC; CDR3 protein: CAIRDSSYGYTF
V gene: TRBV7-6; D gene: NA; clone size: once; J gene: TRBJ1-2; CDR3 DNA: TGTGCCAGCAGCTCTCTAGTAGGTGAGGGCTACACCTTC; CDR3 protein: CASSSLVGEGYTF
V gene: TRBV4-1; D gene: NA; clone size: NA; J gene: TRBJ2-7; CDR3 DNA: TGCGCCAGCATTTCTTTGGGGGAGCAGTACTTC; CDR3 protein: CASISLGEQYF
V gene: TRBV19; D gene: NA; clone size: NA; J gene: TRBJ2-1; CDR3 DNA: TGTGCCAGTAGTGAGACAATAAGGGCAACCTACAATGAGCAGTTCTTC; CDR3 protein: CASSETIRATYNEQFF
V gene: TRBV18; D gene: NA; clone size: once; J gene: TRBJ1-1; CDR3 DNA: TGTGCCAGCTCACCAAACCGACAGACTGAAGCTTTCTTT; CDR3 protein: CASSPNRQTEAFF
V gene: TRBV15; D gene: NA; clone size: NA; J gene: TRBJ2-1; CDR3 DNA: TGTGCCACCAGCAGAGATAGAGGGGGTGGGTCCAATGAGCAGTTCTTC; CDR3 protein: CATSRDRGGGSNEQFF
V gene: TRBV19; D gene: NA; clone size: NA; J gene: TRBJ1-1; CDR3 DNA: TGTGCCAGTAGTATCCCCACTGAAGCTTTCTTT; CDR3 protein: CASSIPTEAFF
V gene: TRBV18; D gene: TRBD1; clone size: NA; J gene: TRBJ1-3; CDR3 DNA: TGTGCCAGCTCACCCGGGACAGGGAGAGAAGGGTCCGACACCATATATTTT; CDR3 protein: CASSPGTGREGSDTIYF
V gene: TRBV6-5; D gene: TRBD1; clone size: NA; J gene: TRBJ2-7; CDR3 DNA: TGTGCCAGCAGTTACGGGACAGGGAGGTACGAGCAGTACTTC; CDR3 protein: CASSYGTGRYEQYF
V gene: TRBV6-5; D gene: NA; clone size: NA; J gene: TRBJ1-6; CDR3 DNA: TGTGCCAGCAGCTCCCGGGGAGCCTCACCCCTCCACTTT; CDR3 protein: CASSSRGASPLHF
V gene: TRBV7-9; D gene: NA; clone size: once; J gene: TRBJ1-2; CDR3 DNA: TGTGCCAGCAGCCACGAGGGGGGGGTTAACTATGGCTACACCTTC; CDR3 protein: CASSHEGGVNYGYTF
V gene: TRBV28; D gene: TRBD2; clone size: NA; J gene: TRBJ2-7; CDR3 DNA: TGTGCCAGCAGTCCCGATGCGGGGGGTGGCTACGAGCAGTACTTC; CDR3 protein: CASSPDAGGGYEQYF
V gene: TRBV28; D gene: NA; clone size: NA; J gene: TRBJ2-7; CDR3 DNA: TGTGCCAGCAGTTTATTGCTCTACGAGCAGTACTTC; CDR3 protein: CASSLLLYEQYF
V gene: TRBV27; D gene: TRBD1; clone size: NA; J gene: TRBJ1-4; CDR3 DNA: TGTGCCAGCGGAAGGGGGACAGCAGCAAATGAAAAACTGTTTTTT; CDR3 protein: CASGRGTAANEKLFF
V gene: TRBV5-1; D gene: NA; clone size: NA; J gene: TRBJ2-7; CDR3 DNA: TGCGCCAGCAGCTTGGGGGACTCTCTGAACTACGAGCAGTACTTC; CDR3 protein: CASSLGDSLNYEQYF
V gene: TRBV28; D gene: TRBD1; clone size: NA; J gene: TRBJ1-5; CDR3 DNA: TGTGCCAGCAGGTTAGTCACAGGGGCTTCCAATCAACCCCAGCATTTT; CDR3 protein: CASRLVTGASNQPQHF
V gene: TRBV5-5; D gene: NA; clone size: NA; J gene: TRBJ1-5; CDR3 DNA: TGTGCCAGCAGCCCTAAGAGCAATCAGCCCCAGCATTTT; CDR3 protein: CASSPKSNQPQHF
V gene: TRBV4-1; D gene: NA; clone size: NA; J gene: TRBJ1-5; CDR3 DNA: TGCGCCAGCAGCCAAGTTTTCGGACAGCCCCAGCATTTT; CDR3 protein: CASSQVFGQPQHF
V gene: TRBV6-5; D gene: NA; clone size: NA; J gene: TRBJ2-7; CDR3 DNA: TGTGCCAGCAGTTACTCGTTCGGACAAGTTTACGAGCAGTACTTC; CDR3 protein: CASSYSFGQVYEQYF
V gene: TRBV5-1; D gene: TRBD2; clone size: NA; J gene: TRBJ2-5; CDR3 DNA: TGCGCCAGCAGCTTCGGGACTAGCGGGGGGGTAGAGACCCAGTACTTC; CDR3 protein: CASSFGTSGGVETQYF
V gene: TRBV9; D gene: TRBD1; clone size: NA; J gene: TRBJ1-5; CDR3 DNA: TGTGCCAGCAGCGAGGGGGCCGGGGGAGTCAGCAATCAGCCCCAGCATTTT; CDR3 protein: CASSEGAGGVSNQPQHF
V gene: TRBV18; D gene: NA; clone size: NA; J gene: TRBJ2-2; CDR3 DNA: TGTGCCAGCTCACTTGCCGGGAACGCGAACACCGGGGAGCTGTTTTTT; CDR3 protein: CASSLAGNANTGELFF
V gene: TRBV5-4; D gene: TRBD1; clone size: few; J gene: TRBJ1-2; CDR3 DNA: TGTGCCAGCAGCTTGGGTAGCCGGGGACAGGACACCTATGGCTACACCTTC; CDR3 protein: CASSLGSRGQDTYGYTF
V gene: TRBV27; D gene: TRBD2; clone size: once; J gene: TRBJ2-2; CDR3 DNA: TGTGCCAGCGGTTCTCGCCGGGGGGCGGGGGGAGCCGGGGAGCTGTTTTTT; CDR3 protein: CASGSRRGAGGAGELFF
V gene: TRBV5-4; D gene: NA; clone size: NA; J gene: TRBJ2-3; CDR3 DNA: TGTGCCAGCAGCCGGGACTTGGCGGATACGCAGTATTTT; CDR3 protein: CASSRDLADTQYF
V gene: TRBV7-9; D gene: NA; clone size: NA; J gene: TRBJ1-1; CDR3 DNA: TGTGCCAGCAGCTTCCTACCCATCTCTGAAGCTTTCTTT; CDR3 protein: CASSFLPISEAFF